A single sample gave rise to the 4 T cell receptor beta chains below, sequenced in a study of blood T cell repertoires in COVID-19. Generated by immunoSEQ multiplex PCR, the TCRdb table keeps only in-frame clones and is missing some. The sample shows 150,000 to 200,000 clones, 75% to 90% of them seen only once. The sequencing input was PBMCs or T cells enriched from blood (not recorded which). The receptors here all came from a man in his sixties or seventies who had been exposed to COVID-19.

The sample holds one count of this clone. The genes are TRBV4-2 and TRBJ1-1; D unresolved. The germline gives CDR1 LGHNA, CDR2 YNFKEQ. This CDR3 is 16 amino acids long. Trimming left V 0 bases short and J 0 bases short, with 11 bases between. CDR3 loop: CASSQDGDSMNTEAFF. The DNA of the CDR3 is TGTGCCAGCAGCCAAGACGGGGATTCTATGAACACTGAAGCTTTCTTT.

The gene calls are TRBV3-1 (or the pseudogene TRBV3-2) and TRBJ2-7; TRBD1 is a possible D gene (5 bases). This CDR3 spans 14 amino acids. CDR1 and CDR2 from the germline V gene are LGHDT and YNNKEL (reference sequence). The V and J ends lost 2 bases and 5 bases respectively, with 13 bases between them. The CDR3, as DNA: TGTGCCAGCAGCCAACGGTCAGGGATCGACGAGCAGTACTTC. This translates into CASSQRSGIDEQYF.

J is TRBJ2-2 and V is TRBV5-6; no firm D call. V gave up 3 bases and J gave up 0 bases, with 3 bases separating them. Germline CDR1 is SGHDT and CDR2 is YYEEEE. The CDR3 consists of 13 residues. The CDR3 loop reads CASSYTNTGELFF. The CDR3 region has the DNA TGTGCCAGCAGCTATACGAACACCGGGGAGCTGTTTTTT.

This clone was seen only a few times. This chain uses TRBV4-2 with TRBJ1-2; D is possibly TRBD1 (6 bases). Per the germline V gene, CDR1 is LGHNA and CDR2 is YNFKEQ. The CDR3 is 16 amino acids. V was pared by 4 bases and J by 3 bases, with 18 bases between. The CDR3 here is CASSPPGRGSDYGYTF. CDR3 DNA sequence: TGTGCCAGCAGCCCCCCGGGCAGGGGTAGCGACTATGGCTACACCTTC.